Shown below are 15 T cell receptor beta chains from a single sample sequenced in a study of CD8 T cells in Susac syndrome. cDNA came from about 0.5 to 1 ug RNA primed by random hexamers. From the immunoSEQ multiplex PCR reads, TCRdb called clonotypes with MiXCR, one entry per CDR3 protein. This sample has approximately 190,000 distinct CDR3 sequences; around 96% occur once, and the top ten carry 0.093%. The sample taken for sequencing was CD4+ T cells from PBMCs. Source of these receptors: a human donor with multiple sclerosis.

The chain combines TRBV20-1 with TRBJ2-1, with D hard to call. Germline V gives CDR1 DFQATT, CDR2 SNEGSKA (reference sequence). The CDR3 has 13 amino acids. V lost 2 bases, J lost 1 base, and 6 bases lay in between. DNA of the CDR3: TGCAGTGCTAGACGCATTTCCTACAATGAGCAGTTCTTC. Its protein product is CSARRISYNEQFF.

This chain links TRBV24-1 with TRBJ2-5; 7 bases map to TRBD2. The trim removed 4 bases at V and 5 bases at J, leaving 9 bases unmatched. The CDR3 is 15 amino acids. Germline lookup yields CDR1 KGHDR and CDR2 SFDVKD. The CDR3 DNA follows: TGTGCCACCAGTGACCCTGGCGGTAGCGGGGAGACCCAGTACTTC. It is translated as CATSDPGGSGETQYF.

CDR3 DNA sequence: TGCAGCGTAGGAGGGGTACGCGAGACCCAGTACTTC. Protein product: CSVGGVRETQYF. The chain is built from TRBV29-1 and TRBJ2-5; possible D gene TRBD2, 6 bases. The CDR3 is made up of 12 amino acids. V lost 6 bases to trimming and J lost 5 bases, with 13 bases between them. CDR1 is SQVTM and CDR2 is ANQGSEA in the germline V gene. The variable domain in full, with the rest retrieved from reference TRBV29-1 and TRBJ2-5, is SAVISQKPSRDICQRGTSLTIQCQVDSQVTMMFWYRQQPGQSLTLIATANQGSEATYESGFVIDKFPISRPNLTFSTLTVSNMSPEDSSIYLCSVGGVRETQYFGPGTRLLVL.

CDR3 protein: CSVDSGRAGYEQYF. The CDR3 DNA sequence: TGCAGCGTTGACAGCGGGAGGGCCGGGTACGAGCAGTACTTC. This chain uses TRBV29-1 with TRBJ2-7, with TRBD2 matching 10 bases. Trimming removed 3 bases from V and 4 bases from J; junction bases left unmatched: 6. In germline, CDR1 is SQVTM, CDR2 ANQGSEA. This CDR3 spans 14 amino acids.

This sequence joins TRBV9 and TRBJ2-3; D might be TRBD1 (5 bases). Trimming cost V 0 bases and J 4 bases, with 9 bases left between them. In germline, CDR1 is SGDLS, CDR2 YYNGEE. The CDR3 consists of 14 residues. Here the CDR3 reads CASSVGGSSDTQYF. CDR3 sequence (DNA): TGTGCCAGCAGCGTAGGGGGCTCCTCAGATACGCAGTATTTT.

The chain is built from TRBV12-3 or TRBV12-4 and TRBJ2-1; TRBD2 agrees at 8 bases. CDR3 length equals 14 residues. J lost 7 bases, V lost 3 bases, and 5 bases had no gene match. Here the CDR3 reads CASSFRGGTNEQFF. The CDR3 bases are TGTGCCAGCAGTTTCCGGGGGGGTACGAATGAGCAGTTCTTC.

This clonotype was seen only once. V gene TRBV25-1 combines with J gene TRBJ2-3; TRBD2 aligns across 8 bases. Germline V lookup: CDR1 MGHDK, CDR2 SYGVNS. CDR3 size: 13 residues. V trimming: 5 bases; J trimming: 8 bases; junction bases outside the gene matches: 6. The DNA of the CDR3 is TGTGCCAGCAGTCCGGGGGGGCAGGGTACGCAGTATTTT. This gives the protein CASSPGGQGTQYF.

The chain employs TRBV7-9 and TRBJ2-2; D is perhaps TRBD1 (6 bases). The germline V gene encodes CDR1 SEHNR and CDR2 FQNEAQ (reference sequence). Deletions cut 6 bases from V and 4 bases from J, with 9 bases between. The CDR3 has 13 residues. DNA of the CDR3: TGTGCCAGCAGGGAACAGGGCACCGGGGAGCTGTTTTTT. It translates to CASREQGTGELFF.

The CDR3: CAWKRGTEAFF. As DNA, the CDR3 is TGTGCCTGGAAACGGGGCACTGAAGCTTTCTTT. This chain links TRBV30 with TRBJ1-1; D is undetermined. The CDR3 has 11 amino acids. The V gene lost 4 bases and the J gene lost 4 bases, with 7 bases spanning the gap. Germline V gene lookup returns CDR1 GTSNPN and CDR2 SVGIG (reference sequence).

The chain employs TRBV5-4 and TRBJ1-6; D perhaps matches TRBD1 (5 bases). This CDR3 has 16 residues. V was pared by 4 bases and J by 0 bases, with 11 bases between. Germline assignment: CDR1 SGHNT and CDR2 YYREEE (reference sequence). CDR3 residues: CASSLTRVSYNSPLHF. The CDR3 bases are TGTGCCAGCAGCCTGACCAGGGTCTCCTATAATTCACCCCTCCACTTT.

The rearrangement joins TRBV2 to TRBJ2-1; 8 nucleotides match TRBD2. V was pared by 6 bases and J by 11 bases, with 9 bases of the junction left unmatched. Germline V CDR1 and CDR2: SNHLY, FYNNEI. The CDR3 covers 13 residues. CDR3 DNA sequence: TGTGCCAGCAGGGATACACGGGGGGGCCAGCAGTTCTTC. Translated: CASRDTRGGQQFF. Full variable domain (rest looked up from reference TRBV2 and TRBJ2-1): EPEVTQTPSHQVTQMGQEVILRCVPISNHLYFYWYRQILGQKVEFLVSFYNNEISEKSEIFDDQFSVERPDGSNFTLKIRSTKLEDSAMYFCASRDTRGGQQFFGPGTRLTVL.

V is TRBV7-9 and J is TRBJ2-1, with D hard to call. The CDR3 length is 14 residues. Germline V gene sequence: CDR1 SEHNR, CDR2 FQNEAQ (reference sequence). V dropped 5 bases and J dropped 8 bases, with 16 bases sitting between them. DNA of the CDR3: TGTGCCAGCAGCCCCATGGGTGGGTACCATGAGCAGTTCTTC. This sequence encodes CASSPMGGYHEQFF.

This chain links TRBV3-1 with TRBJ1-2, with D tentatively TRBD1 (6 bases). The CDR3 totals 16 residues. Germline values: CDR1 LGHDT, CDR2 YNNKEL (reference sequence). Between the trimmed V and J ends, which lost 0 bases and 6 bases, there was a span of 17 bases. The DNA for the CDR3 is TGTGCCAGCAGCCAAGAGTCTGCCGGGACATCCAATGGCTACACCTTC. Its protein product is CASSQESAGTSNGYTF. Filled out from reference TRBV3-1 and TRBJ1-2, the complete variable domain reads DTAVSQTPKYLVTQMGNDKSIKCEQNLGHDTMYWYKQDSKKFLKIMFSYNNKELIINETVPNRFSPKSPDKAHLNLHINSLELGDSAVYFCASSQESAGTSNGYTFGSGTRLTVV.

The gene calls are TRBV29-1 and TRBJ2-3; weak D call: TRBD2 (6 bases). The germline gives CDR1 SQVTM, CDR2 ANQGSEA. Deletions cut 7 bases from V and 4 bases from J, with 12 bases between. The CDR3 loop spans 12 amino acids. This CDR3 is CSDREYPDTQYF. The CDR3 coding sequence is TGCAGCGATCGGGAGTACCCAGATACGCAGTATTTT.

The V call is TRBV12-3 or TRBV12-4, the J call TRBJ2-1, with 8 bases lining up with TRBD2. The CDR3 consists of 15 residues. The ends lost 1 base at V and 9 bases at J; junction bases unmatched: 8. As DNA, the CDR3 is TGTGCCAGCAGTTTAGGCCGGGGACTAGTGGGTGAGCAGTTCTTC. Translation gives CASSLGRGLVGEQFF.